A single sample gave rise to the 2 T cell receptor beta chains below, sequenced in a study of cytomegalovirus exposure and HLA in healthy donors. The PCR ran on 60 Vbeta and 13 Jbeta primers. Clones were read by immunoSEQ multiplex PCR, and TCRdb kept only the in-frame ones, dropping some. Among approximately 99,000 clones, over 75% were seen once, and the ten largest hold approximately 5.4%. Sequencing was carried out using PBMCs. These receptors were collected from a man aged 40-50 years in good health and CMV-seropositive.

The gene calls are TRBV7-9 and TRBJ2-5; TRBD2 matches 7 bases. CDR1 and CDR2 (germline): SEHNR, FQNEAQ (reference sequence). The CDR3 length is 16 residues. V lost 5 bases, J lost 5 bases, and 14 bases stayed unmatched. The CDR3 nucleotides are TGTGCCAGCAGCCCTAGCCCGACTAGCTTGGGTGAGACCCAGTACTTC. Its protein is CASSPSPTSLGETQYF. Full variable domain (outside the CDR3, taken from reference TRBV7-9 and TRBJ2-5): DTGVSQNPRHKITKRGQNVTFRCDPISEHNRLYWYRQTLGQGPEFLTYFQNEAQLEKSRLLSDRFSAERPKGSFSTLEIQRTEQGDSAMYLCASSPSPTSLGETQYFGPGTRLLVL.

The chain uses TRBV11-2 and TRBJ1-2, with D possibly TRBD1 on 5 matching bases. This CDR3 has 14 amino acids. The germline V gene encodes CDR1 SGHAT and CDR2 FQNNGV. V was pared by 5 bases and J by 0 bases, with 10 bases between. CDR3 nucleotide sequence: TGTGCCAGCAGCAGGACACTGACTAACTATGGCTACACCTTC. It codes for CASSRTLTNYGYTF.